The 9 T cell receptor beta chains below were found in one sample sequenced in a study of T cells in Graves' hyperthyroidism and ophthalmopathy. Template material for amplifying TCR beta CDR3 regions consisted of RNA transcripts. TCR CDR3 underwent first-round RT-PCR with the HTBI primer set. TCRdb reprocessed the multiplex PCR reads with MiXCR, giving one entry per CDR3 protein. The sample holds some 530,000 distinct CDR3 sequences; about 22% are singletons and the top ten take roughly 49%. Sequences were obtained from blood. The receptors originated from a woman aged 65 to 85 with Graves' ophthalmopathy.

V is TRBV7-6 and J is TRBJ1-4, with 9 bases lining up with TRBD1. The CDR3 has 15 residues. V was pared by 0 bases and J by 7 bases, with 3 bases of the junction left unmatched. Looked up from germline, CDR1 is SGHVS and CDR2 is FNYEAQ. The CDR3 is CASSLATGGSEKLFF. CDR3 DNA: TGTGCCAGCAGCTTAGCGACAGGGGGGAGTGAAAAACTGTTTTTT.

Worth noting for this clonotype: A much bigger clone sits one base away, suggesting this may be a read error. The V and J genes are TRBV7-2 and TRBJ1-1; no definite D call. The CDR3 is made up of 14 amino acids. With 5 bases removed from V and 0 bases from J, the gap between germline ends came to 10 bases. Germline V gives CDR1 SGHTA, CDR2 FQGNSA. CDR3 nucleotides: TGTGCCAGCAGCAGTGCAGCCATGAACACTGAAGCTTTCTTT. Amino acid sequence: CASSSAAMNTEAFF.

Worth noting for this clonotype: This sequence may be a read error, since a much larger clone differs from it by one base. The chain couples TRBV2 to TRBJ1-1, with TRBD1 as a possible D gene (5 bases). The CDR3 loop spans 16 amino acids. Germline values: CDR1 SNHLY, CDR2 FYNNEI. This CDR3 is CASREAKGRENTEALF. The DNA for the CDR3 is TGTGCCAGCAGGGAAGCCAAGGGACGGGAGAACACTGAAGCTCTCTTT.

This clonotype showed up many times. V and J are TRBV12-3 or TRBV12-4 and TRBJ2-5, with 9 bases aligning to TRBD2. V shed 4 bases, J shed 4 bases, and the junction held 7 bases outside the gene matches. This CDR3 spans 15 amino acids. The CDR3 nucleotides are TGTGCCAGCAGTTCCTTAGCGGGAGTCGTAGAGACCCAGTACTTC. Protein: CASSSLAGVVETQYF.

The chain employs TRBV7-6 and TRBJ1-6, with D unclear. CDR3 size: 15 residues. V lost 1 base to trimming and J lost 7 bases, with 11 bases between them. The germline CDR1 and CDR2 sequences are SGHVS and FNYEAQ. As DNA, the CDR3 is TGTGCCAGCAGCTTAGATACCGCCCGGAATTCACCCCTCCACTTT. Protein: CASSLDTARNSPLHF.

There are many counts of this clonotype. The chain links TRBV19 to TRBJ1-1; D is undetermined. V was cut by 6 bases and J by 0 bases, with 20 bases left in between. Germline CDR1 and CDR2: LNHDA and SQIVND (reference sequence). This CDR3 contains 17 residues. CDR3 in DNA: TGTGCCAGTAGGATCGACGGCAAGAGTCTCATGAACACTGAAGCTTTCTTT. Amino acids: CASRIDGKSLMNTEAFF. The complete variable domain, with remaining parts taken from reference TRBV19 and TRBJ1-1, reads DGGITQSPKYLFRKEGQNVTLSCEQNLNHDAMYWYRQDPGQGLRLIYYSQIVNDFQKGDIAEGYSVSREKKESFPLTVTSAQKNPTAFYLCASRIDGKSLMNTEAFFGQGTRLTVV.

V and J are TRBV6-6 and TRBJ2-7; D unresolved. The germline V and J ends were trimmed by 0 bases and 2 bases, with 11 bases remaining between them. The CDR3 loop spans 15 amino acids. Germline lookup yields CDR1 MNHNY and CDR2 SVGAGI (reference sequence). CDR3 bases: TGTGCCAGCAGTTACTCGGGCGGATACACCTACGAGCAGTACTTC. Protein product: CASSYSGGYTYEQYF.

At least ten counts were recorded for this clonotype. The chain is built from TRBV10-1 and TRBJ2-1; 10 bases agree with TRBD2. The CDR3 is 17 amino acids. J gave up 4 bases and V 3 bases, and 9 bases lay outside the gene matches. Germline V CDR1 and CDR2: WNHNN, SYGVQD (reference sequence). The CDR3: CASSDPSGLAVYNEQFF. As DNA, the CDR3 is TGCGCCAGCAGTGACCCTTCCGGACTAGCGGTATACAATGAGCAGTTCTTC.

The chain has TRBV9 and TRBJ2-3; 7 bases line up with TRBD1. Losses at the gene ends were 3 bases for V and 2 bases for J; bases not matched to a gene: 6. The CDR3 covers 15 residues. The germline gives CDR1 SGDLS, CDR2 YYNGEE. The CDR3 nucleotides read TGTGCCAGCAGCGCACGACAGGGACCCACAGATACGCAGTATTTT. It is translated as CASSARQGPTDTQYF.